This T cell receptor (beta chain) was recorded in a study of shared T cell receptors in the human thymus. Libraries were prepared by immunoSEQ multiplex PCR; TCRdb keeps only in-frame clonotypes and omits some of them. Seen here are under 700,000 clones, 75% to 80% observed once, and the top ten hold about 0.013%. The V end lost 4 bases, the J end lost 13 bases, and 9 bases lay between the germline ends. This CDR3 is 10 amino acids long. Germline V gene data show CDR1 as SGDLS and CDR2 as YYNGEE. These sequences were also reported in another study, on human thymus T cells. That source notes: Resections were taken during corrective heart surgery, and the thymus tissue came from these. Gene usage (both V and J) appeared biased in thymic and blood repertoires. Highly overlapping thymic repertoires in unrelated individuals were reported by related research.

The specimen was thymocytes. The chain uses TRBV9 and TRBJ2-1; D unclear. The TCR originated in a boy less than two years old with a congenital heart defect. CDR3 nucleotides: TGTGCCAGCAGCCCCTCCCCCCAGTTCTTC. Translated: CASSPSPQFF.